These 9 T cell receptor beta chains came from one sample sequenced in a study of cytomegalovirus exposure and HLA in healthy donors. The PCR employed 60 Vbeta primers together with 13 Jbeta primers. The repertoire was sequenced with immunoSEQ multiplex PCR; TCRdb's copy has only in-frame clones and lacks some. The table lists some 81,000 clones, 65% to 85% of them singletons. Material for sequencing was PBMCs. These receptors were taken from a woman between 40 and 55 years old in good health and CMV-seropositive.

This chain links TRBV15 with TRBJ2-1; a weak D match, TRBD2 (5 bases). CDR3 length: 14 residues. Trimming took off 2 bases at V and 7 bases at J, with 12 bases between the two ends. CDR1 and CDR2 (germline): LNHNV, YYDKDF (reference sequence). DNA for the CDR3: TGTGCCACCAGCAGACCCTACGGCGGGAATGAGCAGTTCTTC. Amino acids: CATSRPYGGNEQFF. Full variable domain (missing parts from reference TRBV15 and TRBJ2-1): DAMVIQNPRYQVTQFGKPVTLSCSQTLNHNVMYWYQQKSSQAPKLLFHYYDKDFNNEADTPDNFQSRRPNTSFCFLDIRSPGLGDTAMYLCATSRPYGGNEQFFGPGTRLTVL.

The chain couples TRBV30 to TRBJ2-3; D is undetermined. V was shortened by 6 bases and J by 0 bases, with 10 bases between the two germline ends. In germline, CDR1 is GTSNPN, CDR2 SVGIG (reference sequence). The CDR3 covers 13 residues. The CDR3 sequence is CACKPTSTDTQYF. In DNA, the CDR3 is TGTGCCTGTAAACCGACTAGCACAGATACGCAGTATTTT.

This clone was picked up a small number of times. V is TRBV7-9 and J is TRBJ2-7, with D maybe TRBD2 (5 bases). The CDR3 extends over 14 amino acids. Germline V gene data show CDR1 as SEHNR and CDR2 as FQNEAQ (reference sequence). V dropped 1 base and J dropped 2 bases, with 9 bases sitting between them. The CDR3 sequence is CASSLGGGPYEQYF. The DNA for the CDR3 is TGTGCCAGCAGCTTAGGAGGAGGACCCTACGAGCAGTACTTC.

By share, this clone counts as medium-sized. This chain joins TRBV4-3 and TRBJ2-5; TRBD2 matches 14 bases. V was pared by 4 bases and J by 5 bases, with 6 bases of the junction left unmatched. Germline V lookup: CDR1 LGHNA, CDR2 YSLEER. The CDR3 loop spans 16 amino acids. The CDR3, as DNA: TGCGCCAGCAGCCCGACTAGCGGGGGGGCCCAGGAGACCCAGTACTTC. It specifies CASSPTSGGAQETQYF.

The sample holds a few counts of this clone. The chain links TRBV25-1 to TRBJ1-6; weak D call: TRBD1 (6 bases). Trimming pared 6 bases from V and 9 bases from J, leaving 15 bases between. Looked up from germline, CDR1 is MGHDK and CDR2 is SYGVNS. The CDR3 is 14 amino acids. The CDR3 loop is CASRDTGIGSPLHF. The CDR3 DNA is TGTGCCAGCAGGGACACAGGGATTGGTTCACCCCTCCACTTT.

This clone has only a few counts. The chain couples TRBV4-2 to TRBJ2-5, with 10 bases lining up with TRBD2. CDR3 length: 16 amino acids. Germline CDR1 and CDR2: LGHNA and YNFKEQ. The V and J ends lost 0 bases and 4 bases, in that order; junction bases with no gene match: 5. The chain's CDR3 is CASSQDGTSGVETQYF. The CDR3 coding sequence is TGTGCCAGCAGCCAAGATGGCACTAGCGGGGTAGAGACCCAGTACTTC.

The rearrangement uses TRBV5-4 and TRBJ1-1; D perhaps matches TRBD1 (5 bases). Deletions cut 1 base from V and 0 bases from J, with 13 bases between. CDR1 and CDR2 (germline): SGHNT, YYREEE (reference sequence). The CDR3 extends over 16 amino acids. The CDR3 sequence: CASSLPQGIMNTEAFF. The CDR3 DNA sequence: TGTGCCAGCAGCTTGCCCCAGGGTATTATGAACACTGAAGCTTTCTTT.

CDR3 sequence reads: CASSLATEQYF. The CDR3 bases are TGTGCCAGCAGCTTGGCCACCGAGCAGTACTTC. V gene TRBV7-6 combines with J gene TRBJ2-7, with D unresolved. This CDR3 is 11 amino acids long. The V gene's germline CDR1 is SGHVS and CDR2 FNYEAQ. Trimming left V 3 bases short and J 6 bases short, with 6 bases between.

This clone was detected only once. The V gene is TRBV28, the J gene TRBJ2-1, with D tentatively TRBD1 (5 bases). The CDR3 runs 13 residues. Germline values: CDR1 MDHEN, CDR2 SYDVKM. Trimming took 9 bases from V and 4 from J, leaving 13 bases between them. CDR3: CASKTEMYNEQFF. The CDR3 DNA reads as TGTGCCAGTAAGACAGAGATGTACAATGAGCAGTTCTTC.